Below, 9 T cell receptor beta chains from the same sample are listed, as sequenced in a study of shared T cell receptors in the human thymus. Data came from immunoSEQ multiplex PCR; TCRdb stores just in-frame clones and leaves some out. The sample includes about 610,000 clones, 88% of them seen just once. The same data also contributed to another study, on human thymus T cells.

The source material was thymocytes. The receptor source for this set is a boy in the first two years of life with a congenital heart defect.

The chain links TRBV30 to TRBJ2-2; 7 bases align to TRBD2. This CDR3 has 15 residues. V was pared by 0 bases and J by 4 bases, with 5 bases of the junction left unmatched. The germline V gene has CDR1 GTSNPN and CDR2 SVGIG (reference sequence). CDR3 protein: CAWSVLAMVTGELFF. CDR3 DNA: TGTGCCTGGAGTGTACTAGCGATGGTCACCGGGGAGCTGTTTTTT. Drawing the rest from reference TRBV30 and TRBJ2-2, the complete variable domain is SQTIHQWPATLVQPVGSPLSLECTVEGTSNPNLYWYRQAAGRGLQLLFYSVGIGQISSEVPQNLSASRPQDRQFILSSKKLLLSDSGFYLCAWSVLAMVTGELFFGEGSRLTVL.

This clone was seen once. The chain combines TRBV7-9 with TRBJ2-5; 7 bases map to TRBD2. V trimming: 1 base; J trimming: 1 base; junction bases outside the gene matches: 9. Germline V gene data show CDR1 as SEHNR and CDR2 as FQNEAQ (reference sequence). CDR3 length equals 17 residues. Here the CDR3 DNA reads TGTGCCAGCAGCTTAGAACGAGCGGGGATGCTCCAAGAGACCCAGTACTTC. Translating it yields CASSLERAGMLQETQYF.

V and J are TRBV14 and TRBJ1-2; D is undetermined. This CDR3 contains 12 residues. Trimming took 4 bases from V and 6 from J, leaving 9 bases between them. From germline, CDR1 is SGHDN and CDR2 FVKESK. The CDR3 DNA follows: TGTGCCAGCAGCCTTTCAGGTGATGGCTACACCTTC. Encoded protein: CASSLSGDGYTF.

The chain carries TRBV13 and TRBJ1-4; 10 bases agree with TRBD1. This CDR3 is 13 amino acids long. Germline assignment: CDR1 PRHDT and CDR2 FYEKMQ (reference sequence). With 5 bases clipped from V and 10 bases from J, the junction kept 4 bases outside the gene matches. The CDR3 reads CASSPGQGGKLFF. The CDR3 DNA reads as TGTGCCAGCAGCCCAGGACAGGGGGGAAAACTGTTTTTT.

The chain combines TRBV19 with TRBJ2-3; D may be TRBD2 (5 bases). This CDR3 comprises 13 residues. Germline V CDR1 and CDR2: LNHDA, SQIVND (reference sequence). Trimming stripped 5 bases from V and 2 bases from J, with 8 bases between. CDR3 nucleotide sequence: TGTGCCAGTAGTCCGGACTCCACAGATACGCAGTATTTT. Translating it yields CASSPDSTDTQYF.

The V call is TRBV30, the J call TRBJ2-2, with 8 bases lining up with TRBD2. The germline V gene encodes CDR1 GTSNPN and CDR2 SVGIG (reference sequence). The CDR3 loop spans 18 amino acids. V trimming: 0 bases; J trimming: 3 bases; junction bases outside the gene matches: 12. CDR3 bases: TGTGCCTGGAGTGTACAAGCGGGAGTTAGCGGGGACACCGGGGAGCTGTTTTTT. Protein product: CAWSVQAGVSGDTGELFF.

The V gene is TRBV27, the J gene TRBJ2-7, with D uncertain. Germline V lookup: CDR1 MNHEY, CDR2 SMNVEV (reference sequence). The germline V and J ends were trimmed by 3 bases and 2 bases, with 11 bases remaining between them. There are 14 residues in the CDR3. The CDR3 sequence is CASSFYSLTYEQYF. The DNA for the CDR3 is TGTGCCAGCAGTTTCTACAGTCTGACCTACGAGCAGTACTTC.

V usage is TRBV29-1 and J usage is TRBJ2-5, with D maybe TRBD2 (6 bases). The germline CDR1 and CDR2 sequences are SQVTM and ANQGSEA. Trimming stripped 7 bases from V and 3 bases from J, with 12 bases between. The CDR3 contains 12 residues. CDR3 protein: CSGDWNKETQYF. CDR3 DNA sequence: TGCAGCGGGGACTGGAATAAAGAGACCCAGTACTTC.

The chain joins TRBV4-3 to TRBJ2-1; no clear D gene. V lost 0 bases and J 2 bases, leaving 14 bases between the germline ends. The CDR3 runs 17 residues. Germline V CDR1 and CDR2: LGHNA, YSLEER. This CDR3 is CASSQDRVPRTYNEQFF. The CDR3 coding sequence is TGCGCCAGCAGCCAAGATCGGGTCCCTAGAACCTACAATGAGCAGTTCTTC.